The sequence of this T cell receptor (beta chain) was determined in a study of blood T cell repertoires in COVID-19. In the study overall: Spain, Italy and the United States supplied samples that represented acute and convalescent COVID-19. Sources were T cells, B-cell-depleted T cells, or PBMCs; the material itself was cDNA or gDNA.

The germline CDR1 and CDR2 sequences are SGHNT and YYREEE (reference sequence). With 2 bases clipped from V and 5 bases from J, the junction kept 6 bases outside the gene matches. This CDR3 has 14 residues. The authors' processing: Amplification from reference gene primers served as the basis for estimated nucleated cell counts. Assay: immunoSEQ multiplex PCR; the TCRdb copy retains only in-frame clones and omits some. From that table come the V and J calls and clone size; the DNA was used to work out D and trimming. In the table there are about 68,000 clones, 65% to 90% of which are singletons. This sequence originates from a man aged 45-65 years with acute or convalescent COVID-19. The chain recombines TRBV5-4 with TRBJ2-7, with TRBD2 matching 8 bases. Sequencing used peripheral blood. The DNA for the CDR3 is TGTGCCAGCAGCTTCACGGGGGGGCAGGACGAGCAGTACGTC. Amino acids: CASSFTGGQDEQYV.